A selection of T cell receptor beta chains follows, all from one sample in a study of T cells in Graves' hyperthyroidism and ophthalmopathy. TCRdb redid the calling of the multiplex PCR reads with MiXCR, one entry per CDR3 protein. Of about 250,000 distinct CDR3 sequences listed, over 12% were seen once; the top ten hold 30%. Sequencing was carried out using blood. The source of these receptors is a woman aged 45-65 years with Graves' hyperthyroidism that later progressed to Graves' ophthalmopathy. The CDR3 runs from the conserved cysteine through the conserved F or W. A D gene is named only where the DNA matches it firmly. Size is omitted from some rows. Given values are once, few, many or a class for expanded clones.

16	TRBV28	.	TRBJ1-4	many	TGTGCCAGCAGTTCCCAAACCGGGGGTGGGTACGAAAAACTGTTTTTT	CASSSQTGGGYEKLFF
17	TRBV12-3/TRBV12-4	TRBD1	TRBJ2-5	many	TGTGCCAGCAGTTTTGCCCGGGACAGATCGTACCAAGAGACCCAGTACTTC	CASSFARDRSYQETQYF
16	TRBV20-1	TRBD2	TRBJ2-2	many	TGCAGTGCTAGACTCCCCCTAGCGGCCAACACCGGGGAGCTGTTTTTT	CSARLPLAANTGELFF
14	TRBV5-4	.	TRBJ2-2	.	TGTGCCAGCAGCCCGCAGCGGGACACCGGGGAGCTGTTTTTT	CASSPQRDTGELFF
14	TRBV2	.	TRBJ2-1	many	TGTGCCAGCAGTGAAGGCGGAACCTACAATGAGCAGTTCTTC	CASSEGGTYNEQFF
17	TRBV6-1	.	TRBJ1-5	many	TGTGCCAGCAGTTTGGGTTGGGACAATCTAAGCAATCAGCCCCAGCATTTT	CASSLGWDNLSNQPQHF
14	TRBV19	.	TRBJ2-7	few	TGTGCCAGTAGTATAGTGGGCTTCCCGGAGGAGCAGTACTTC	CASSIVGFPEEQYF
13	TRBV6-1	.	TRBJ1-2	many	TGTGCCAGCATGGAGGGGGCTAACTATGGCTACACCTTC	CASMEGANYGYTF
13	TRBV6-2/TRBV6-3	.	TRBJ2-5	many	TGTGCCAGCAGACCTCGGACTACGGAGACCCAGTACTTC	CASRPRTTETQYF
15	TRBV7-6	.	TRBJ2-3	many	TGTGCCAGCAGCCGCCAGCAGGGTGACACAGATACGCAGTATTTT	CASSRQQGDTDTQYF
16	TRBV27	.	TRBJ1-5	.	TGTGCCAGCAGTTTACGGGGGCTAGGGGGCAATCAGCCCCAGCATTTT	CASSLRGLGGNQPQHF
16	TRBV4-1	TRBD2	TRBJ2-1	few	TGCGCCAGCAGCCAAGATCCTAGCGGGGAGTTAAATGAGCAGTTCTTC	CASSQDPSGELNEQFF
16	TRBV11-1	.	TRBJ1-1	.	TGTGCCAGCAGTTACTCGGTGGGACCCATGAACACTGAAGCTTTCTTT	CASSYSVGPMNTEAFF
13	TRBV11-2	TRBD2	TRBJ2-1	.	TGTGCCAGCAGCCACCTAGCGGGATCGAAGCAGTTCTTC	CASSHLAGSKQFF